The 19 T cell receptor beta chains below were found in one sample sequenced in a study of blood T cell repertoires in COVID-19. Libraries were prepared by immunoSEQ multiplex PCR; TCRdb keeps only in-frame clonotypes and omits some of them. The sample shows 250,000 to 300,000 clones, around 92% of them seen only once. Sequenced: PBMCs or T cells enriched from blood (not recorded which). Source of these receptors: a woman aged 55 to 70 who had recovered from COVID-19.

The CDR3 region is CATGTSGGPEQYF. CDR3 DNA sequence: TGTGCCACCGGGACTAGCGGGGGGCCGGAGCAGTACTTC. The genes are TRBV10-3 and TRBJ2-7, with 15 nucleotides matching TRBD2. The CDR3 spans 13 residues. Per the germline V gene, CDR1 is ENHRY and CDR2 is SYGVKD. V dropped 10 bases and J dropped 7; count of bases not matched to a gene: 5.

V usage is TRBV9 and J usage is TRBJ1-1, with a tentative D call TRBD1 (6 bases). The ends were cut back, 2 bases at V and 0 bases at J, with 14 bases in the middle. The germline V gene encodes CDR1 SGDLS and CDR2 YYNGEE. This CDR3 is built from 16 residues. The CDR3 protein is CASSVSVRGMNTEAFF. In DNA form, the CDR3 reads TGTGCCAGCAGCGTTTCAGTAAGGGGGATGAACACTGAAGCTTTCTTT.

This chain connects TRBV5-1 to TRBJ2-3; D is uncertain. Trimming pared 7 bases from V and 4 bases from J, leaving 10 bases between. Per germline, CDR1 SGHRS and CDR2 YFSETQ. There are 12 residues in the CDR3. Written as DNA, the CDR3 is TGCGCCAGCCTCGGAGCTTCAGATACGCAGTATTTT. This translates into CASLGASDTQYF. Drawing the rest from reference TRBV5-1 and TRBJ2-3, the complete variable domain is KAGVTQTPRYLIKTRGQQVTLSCSPISGHRSVSWYQQTPGQGLQFLFEYFSETQRNKGNFPGRFSGRQFSNSRSEMNVSTLELGDSALYLCASLGASDTQYFGPGTRLTVL.

CDR3 nucleotides: TGTGCCATCAGTGATGCGCCGGGGACCGGGGGCGGGGAGCTGTTTTTT. Protein product: CAISDAPGTGGGELFF. V is TRBV10-3 and J is TRBJ2-2; possibly TRBD2 for D (6 bases). V was cut by 3 bases and J by 7 bases, with 18 bases left in between. The germline CDR1 and CDR2 sequences are ENHRY and SYGVKD. CDR3 length: 16 residues.

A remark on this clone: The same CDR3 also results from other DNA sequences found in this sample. The CDR3 DNA reads as TGTGCCAGCAGTCGGAACACTGAAGCTTTCTTT. As protein: CASSRNTEAFF. The rearrangement joins TRBV28 to TRBJ1-1; D is undetermined. Trimming removed 5 bases from V and 1 base from J, with 2 bases in between. This CDR3 region has 11 residues. Germline-derived CDR1 and CDR2 are MDHEN and SYDVKM.

The CDR3 DNA is TGTGCCAGCAGACAGGGGGCTCTGGATCAGCCCCAGCATTTT. Protein sequence: CASRQGALDQPQHF. The genes are TRBV6-5 and TRBJ1-5, with 9 bases matching TRBD1. J lost 5 bases, V lost 6 bases, and 5 bases had no gene match. The length of the CDR3 is 14 residues. Germline assignment: CDR1 MNHEY and CDR2 SVGAGI.

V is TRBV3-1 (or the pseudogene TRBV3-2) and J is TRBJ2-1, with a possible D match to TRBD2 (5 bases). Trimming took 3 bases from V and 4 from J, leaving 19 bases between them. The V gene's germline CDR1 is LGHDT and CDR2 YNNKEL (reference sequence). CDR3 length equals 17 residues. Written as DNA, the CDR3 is TGTGCCAGCAGCCATCTTCGGGGTAGCGCCTCGTACAATGAGCAGTTCTTC. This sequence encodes CASSHLRGSASYNEQFF.

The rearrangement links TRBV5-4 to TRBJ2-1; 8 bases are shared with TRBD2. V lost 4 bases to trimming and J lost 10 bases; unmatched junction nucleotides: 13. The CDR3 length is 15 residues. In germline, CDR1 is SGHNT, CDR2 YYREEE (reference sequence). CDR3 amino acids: CASSPGGRAGEEQFF. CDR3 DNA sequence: TGTGCCAGCAGCCCGGGGGGAAGAGCGGGGGAAGAGCAGTTCTTC.

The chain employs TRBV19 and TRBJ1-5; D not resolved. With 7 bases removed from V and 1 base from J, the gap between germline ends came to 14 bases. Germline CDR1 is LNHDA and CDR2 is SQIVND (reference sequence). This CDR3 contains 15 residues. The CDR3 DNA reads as TGTGCCAGTACCGGAGCCGTAGGAAGCAATCAGCCCCAGCATTTT. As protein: CASTGAVGSNQPQHF.

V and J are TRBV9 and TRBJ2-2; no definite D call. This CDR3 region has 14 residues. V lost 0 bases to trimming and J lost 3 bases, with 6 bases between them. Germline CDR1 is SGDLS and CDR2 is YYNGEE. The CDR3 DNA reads TGTGCCAGCAGCGTAGAAACTTACACCGGGGAGCTGTTTTTT. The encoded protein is CASSVETYTGELFF.

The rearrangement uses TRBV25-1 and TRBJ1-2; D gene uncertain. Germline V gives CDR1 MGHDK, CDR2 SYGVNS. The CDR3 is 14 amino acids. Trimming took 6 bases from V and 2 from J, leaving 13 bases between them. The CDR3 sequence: CASSREGSNYGYTF. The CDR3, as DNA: TGTGCCAGCAGCCGGGAAGGGAGCAACTATGGCTACACCTTC.

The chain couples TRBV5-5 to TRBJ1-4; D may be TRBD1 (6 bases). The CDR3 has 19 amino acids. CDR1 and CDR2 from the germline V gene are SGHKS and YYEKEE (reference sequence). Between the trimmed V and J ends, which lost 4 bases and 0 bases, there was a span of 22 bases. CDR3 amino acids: CASSPRSWRTAATNEKLFF. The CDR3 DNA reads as TGTGCCAGCAGCCCCCGGAGTTGGCGGACAGCAGCAACTAATGAAAAACTGTTTTTT.

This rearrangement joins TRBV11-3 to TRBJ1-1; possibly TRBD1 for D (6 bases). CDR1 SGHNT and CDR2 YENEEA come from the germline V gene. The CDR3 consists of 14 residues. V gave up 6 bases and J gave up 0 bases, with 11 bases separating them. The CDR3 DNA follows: TGTGCCAGCAGGAACGGGGGGCTGAACACTGAAGCTTTCTTT. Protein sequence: CASRNGGLNTEAFF.

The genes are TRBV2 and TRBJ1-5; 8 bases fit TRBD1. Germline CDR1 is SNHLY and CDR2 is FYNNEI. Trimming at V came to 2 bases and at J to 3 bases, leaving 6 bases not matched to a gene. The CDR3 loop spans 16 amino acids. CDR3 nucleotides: TGTGCCAGCAGTGAATGGGACAGGTTGTCCAATCAGCCCCAGCATTTT. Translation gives CASSEWDRLSNQPQHF.

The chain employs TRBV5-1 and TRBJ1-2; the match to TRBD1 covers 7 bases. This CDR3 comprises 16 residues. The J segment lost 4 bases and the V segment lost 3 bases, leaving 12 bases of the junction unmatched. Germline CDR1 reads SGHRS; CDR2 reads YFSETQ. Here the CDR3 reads CASSYGTGAGSYGYTF. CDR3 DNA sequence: TGCGCCAGCAGCTATGGAACAGGGGCAGGGAGCTATGGCTACACCTTC.

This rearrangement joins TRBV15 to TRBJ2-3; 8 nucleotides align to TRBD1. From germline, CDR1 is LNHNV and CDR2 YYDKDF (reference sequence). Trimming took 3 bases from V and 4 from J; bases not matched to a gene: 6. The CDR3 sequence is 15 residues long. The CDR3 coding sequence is TGTGCCACCAGCAGCGGCAGGGGGCCAGCAGATACGCAGTATTTT. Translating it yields CATSSGRGPADTQYF. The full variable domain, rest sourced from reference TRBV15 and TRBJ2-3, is DAMVIQNPRYQVTQFGKPVTLSCSQTLNHNVMYWYQQKSSQAPKLLFHYYDKDFNNEADTPDNFQSRRPNTSFCFLDIRSPGLGDTAMYLCATSSGRGPADTQYFGPGTRLTVL.

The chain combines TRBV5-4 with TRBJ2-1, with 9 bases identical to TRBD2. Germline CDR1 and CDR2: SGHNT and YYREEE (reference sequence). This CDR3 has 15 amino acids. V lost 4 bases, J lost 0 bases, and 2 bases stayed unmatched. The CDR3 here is CASSKTSGSYNEQFF. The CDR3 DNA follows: TGTGCCAGCAGCAAGACTAGCGGCTCCTACAATGAGCAGTTCTTC.

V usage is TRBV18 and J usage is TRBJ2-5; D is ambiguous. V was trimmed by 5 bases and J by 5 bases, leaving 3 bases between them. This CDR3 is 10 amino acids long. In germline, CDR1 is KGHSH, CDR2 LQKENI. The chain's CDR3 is CASSEETQYF. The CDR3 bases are TGTGCCAGCTCAGAGGAGACCCAGTACTTC. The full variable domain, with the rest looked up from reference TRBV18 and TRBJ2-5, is NAGVMQNPRHLVRRRGQEARLRCSPMKGHSHVYWYRQLPEEGLKFMVYLQKENIIDESGMPKERFSAEFPKEGPSILRIQQVVRGDSAAYFCASSEETQYFGPGTRLLVL.

Written as DNA, the CDR3 is TGTGCCAGCAGCGTAGGCCCAGGGCAGAGCACAGATACGCAGTATTTT. The encoded protein is CASSVGPGQSTDTQYF. The V and J genes are TRBV9 and TRBJ2-3; maybe TRBD1 (5 bases). CDR1 SGDLS and CDR2 YYNGEE come from the germline V gene. The CDR3 runs 16 residues. Trimming took off 0 bases at V and 0 bases at J, with 11 bases between the two ends.